A single sample gave rise to the 19 T cell receptor beta chains below, sequenced in a study of cytomegalovirus exposure and HLA in healthy donors. The PCR used 60 Vbeta and 13 Jbeta primers. The assay was immunoSEQ multiplex PCR, and TCRdb's table has in-frame clones only and misses some. The sample lists 97,000 or so clones; more than 60% were seen once. Material for sequencing was PBMCs. All receptors come from a man aged 50 to 59 in good health and CMV-seronegative.

V is TRBV5-1 and J is TRBJ2-7; tentative D call: TRBD1 (5 bases). The CDR3 length is 15 residues. Per the germline V gene, CDR1 is SGHRS and CDR2 is YFSETQ. V lost 0 bases, J lost 5 bases, and 15 bases lay in between. The CDR3 sequence is CASSLVVGEVHEQYF. CDR3 bases: TGCGCCAGCAGCTTGGTGGTAGGGGAAGTCCACGAGCAGTACTTC.

Points on this clone: Its ends do not fully match the called genes, so a read error is possible. The chain uses TRBV7-7 and TRBJ1-5; tentatively, D is TRBD1 (5 bases). The CDR3 is 18 amino acids. Germline loops: CDR1 SSHAT, CDR2 FNYEAQ (reference sequence). Written as DNA, the CDR3 is TGTGCTAGCAGCTTAGCGGCGGTTGGAGGGGAAGACACCGAGCCCCAGCATTTT. This codes for CASSLAAVGGEDTEPQHF.

CDR3 amino acids: CASSTRGSRAGNEQFF. The CDR3 region has the DNA TGTGCCAGTAGCACCCGTGGCAGTCGAGCAGGCAATGAGCAGTTCTTC. The V gene is TRBV19, the J gene TRBJ2-1; no clear D gene. V was clipped by 6 bases and J by 6 bases, with 21 bases between them. The CDR3 spans 16 residues. Germline CDR1 LNHDA, CDR2 SQIVND (reference sequence). The whole variable domain, filled in from reference TRBV19 and TRBJ2-1, reads DGGITQSPKYLFRKEGQNVTLSCEQNLNHDAMYWYRQDPGQGLRLIYYSQIVNDFQKGDIAEGYSVSREKKESFPLTVTSAQKNPTAFYLCASSTRGSRAGNEQFFGPGTRLTVL.

The chain carries TRBV19 and TRBJ1-5; TRBD1 aligns across 9 bases. Germline V gene data show CDR1 as LNHDA and CDR2 as SQIVND (reference sequence). V gave up 11 bases and J gave up 7 bases; unmatched junction bases: 15. CDR3 length: 15 amino acids. The DNA of the CDR3 is TGTGCCTCAAATCCCGGGACAGGGTTTAGGCAGCCCCAGCATTTT. Translation: CASNPGTGFRQPQHF.

J is TRBJ2-1 and V is TRBV29-1; 10 bases are a match to TRBD2. This CDR3 comprises 14 residues. V dropped 2 bases and J dropped 10; count of bases not matched to a gene: 8. Germline V gene data show CDR1 as SQVTM and CDR2 as ANQGSEA. CDR3 DNA sequence: TGCAGCGTTGAACGAGCGGGAGGGGCTACGGAGCAGTTCTTC. It is translated as CSVERAGGATEQFF.

V is TRBV11-2 and J is TRBJ1-3; no clear D gene. There are 14 residues in the CDR3. The germline CDR1 and CDR2 sequences are SGHAT and FQNNGV. With 5 bases removed from V and 4 bases from J, the gap between germline ends came to 12 bases. The CDR3 sequence: CASSPARAGNTIYF. The CDR3 DNA reads TGTGCCAGCAGCCCCGCGAGGGCCGGAAACACCATATATTTT.

The chain links TRBV9 to TRBJ2-5; TRBD1 might be the D (6 bases). Germline V CDR1 and CDR2: SGDLS, YYNGEE. The CDR3 runs 15 residues. V was trimmed by 0 bases and J by 2 bases, leaving 11 bases between them. Here the CDR3 reads CASSVAQRGQETQYF. Written as DNA, the CDR3 is TGTGCCAGCAGCGTAGCGCAGAGGGGGCAAGAGACCCAGTACTTC.

This chain links TRBV19 with TRBJ2-1, with TRBD2 identical over 11 bases. V lost 7 bases, J lost 9 bases, and 8 bases stayed unmatched. The CDR3 covers 14 residues. CDR1 LNHDA and CDR2 SQIVND come from the germline V gene (reference sequence). This CDR3 reads CASKRLAGRSEQFF. The CDR3 nucleotides are TGTGCCAGTAAACGACTAGCGGGGCGTTCTGAGCAGTTCTTC.

This clone was recorded a few times. The gene calls are TRBV4-1 and TRBJ1-3; no clear D. The CDR3 is 14 amino acids. The germline V and J ends were trimmed by 2 bases and 0 bases, with 5 bases remaining between them. In germline, CDR1 is MGHRA, CDR2 YSYEKL. The CDR3 loop is CASSQINSGNTIYF. The DNA for the CDR3 is TGCGCCAGCAGCCAAATCAACTCTGGAAACACCATATATTTT.

The chain combines TRBV7-8 with TRBJ2-7; D unclear. The CDR3 has 12 amino acids. V dropped 2 bases and J dropped 3 bases, with 5 bases sitting between them. CDR1 is SGHVS, CDR2 FQNEAQ, per germline. CDR3 loop: CASSLLNYEQYF. In DNA form, the CDR3 reads TGTGCCAGCAGCTTACTAAACTACGAGCAGTACTTC.

V gene TRBV7-9 combines with J gene TRBJ2-1; the D gene is possibly TRBD2 (6 bases). The germline V gene has CDR1 SEHNR and CDR2 FQNEAQ (reference sequence). This CDR3 spans 16 amino acids. Deletions cut 5 bases from V and 4 bases from J, with 18 bases between. Written as DNA, the CDR3 is TGTGCCAGCAGCAGTACCGGGACTGGAAGTTACAATGAGCAGTTCTTC. It is translated as CASSSTGTGSYNEQFF.

The chain employs TRBV6-5 and TRBJ2-7; 11 bases fit TRBD2. This CDR3 comprises 15 residues. V lost 4 bases and J lost 2; bases outside the gene matches: 4. Germline values: CDR1 MNHEY, CDR2 SVGAGI. CDR3 nucleotides: TGTGCCAGCAGTTCGGGACTAGCGGTGACCTACGAGCAGTACTTC. Protein sequence: CASSSGLAVTYEQYF.

The V gene is TRBV28, the J gene TRBJ2-5, with TRBD2 as a possible D gene (6 bases). The CDR3 spans 15 residues. Trimming shortened V by 5 bases and J by 0 bases, and 13 bases separated the two germline ends. Per the germline V gene, CDR1 is MDHEN and CDR2 is SYDVKM. CDR3 coding DNA: TGTGCCAGCAGTCCCCCTGGGGGGTACCAAGAGACCCAGTACTTC. Translation gives CASSPPGGYQETQYF. The variable domain in full, completed from reference TRBV28 and TRBJ2-5, reads DVKVTQSSRYLVKRTGEKVFLECVQDMDHENMFWYRQDPGLGLRLIYFSYDVKMKEKGDIPEGYSVSREKKERFSLILESASTNQTSMYLCASSPPGGYQETQYFGPGTRLLVL.

This clone was picked up a small number of times. J is TRBJ1-2 and V is TRBV4-1; D is possibly TRBD1 (6 bases). Trimming stripped 2 bases from V and 2 bases from J, with 15 bases between. Germline V gene lookup returns CDR1 MGHRA and CDR2 YSYEKL. This CDR3 contains 16 residues. CDR3: CASSQPRDTVNYGYTF. The CDR3 coding sequence is TGCGCCAGCAGCCAACCCCGGGACACCGTAAACTATGGCTACACCTTC.

In this sample, this clone turned up once. V is TRBV18 and J is TRBJ2-7, with no clear D. The V end lost 1 base, the J end lost 3 bases, and 7 bases lay between the germline ends. Germline CDR1 reads KGHSH; CDR2 reads LQKENI. The CDR3 extends over 13 amino acids. CDR3: CASSPLNFYEQYF. DNA of the CDR3: TGTGCCAGCTCACCACTGAACTTCTACGAGCAGTACTTC.

The chain has TRBV19 and TRBJ2-1, with no clear D. V was cut by 10 bases and J by 12 bases, with 22 bases left in between. Germline V gene sequence: CDR1 LNHDA, CDR2 SQIVND (reference sequence). The CDR3 extends over 13 amino acids. CDR3 nucleotide sequence: TGTGCCACGAGAGAGACTTCCTATTACGGGCAGTTCTTC. Residues: CATRETSYYGQFF.

The chain combines TRBV19 with TRBJ2-7; weak D call: TRBD2 (5 bases). Germline V lookup: CDR1 LNHDA, CDR2 SQIVND (reference sequence). The V and J ends lost 5 bases and 3 bases respectively, with 11 bases between them. The CDR3 spans 13 residues. In DNA form, the CDR3 reads TGTGCCAGTAGTTCAGCGGCGGGCTACGAGCAGTACTTC. This sequence encodes CASSSAAGYEQYF.

This clone was found a few times. The genes are TRBV12-1 and TRBJ1-1; the table gives TRBD1 as D, unverified against the DNA. TRBV12-1 represents a pseudogene. The CDR3 is made up of 13 amino acids. CDR3 in amino acids: CASSSTENTEAFF. CDR3 DNA sequence: TGTGCCAGCAGCTCGACAGAAAACACTGAAGCTTTCTTT.

This chain uses TRBV11-2 with TRBJ2-1; 11 bases are shared with TRBD2. Germline CDR1 SGHAT, CDR2 FQNNGV. The J segment lost 0 bases and the V segment lost 4 bases, leaving 2 bases of the junction unmatched. The CDR3 covers 16 residues. The CDR3: CASSSSGGSSYNEQFF. The CDR3 bases are TGTGCCAGCAGCTCTAGCGGGGGGAGCTCCTACAATGAGCAGTTCTTC.